This T cell receptor (beta chain) was documented in a study of read filtering for tumor transcriptome and immune sequencing (dated by TCRdb to 2020 to 2022). The study in broad terms: The cohort had around 16 male and some 15 female patients with a mean age of roughly 66 years, ranging from about 45 to 85. By revised international staging, about 8 patients were R-ISS I, over 15 were R-ISS II and more than five were R-ISS III. After DNase treatment, whole-transcriptome libraries were prepared with the TruSeq RNA Access Library Prep Kit. TCR-region mapped reads per sample ranged from about 4.05 to 11 million with IR-seq versus only about 75 to 1,400 with RNA-seq. TCR repertoires obtained by targeted immune repertoire sequencing and by bulk whole-transcriptome sequencing performed on the same bone marrow samples were compared. One main goal was a read-filtering strategy for immune repertoire data, in particular deciding whether clonotypes backed by only one read should be removed. Results the study describes overall, beyond this receptor: Compared with RNA-seq, IR-seq captured clonotypes at much greater depth and more reliably, and a smaller IR-seq throughput was enough to identify most of the shared clonotypes. Single-read clonotypes made up roughly four fifths of clonotypes but about 3.5% of total reads in IR-seq, and over 60% of clonotypes and 40% to 45% of reads in RNA-seq. The sorted CD138-negative fraction was composed of a mixed bone marrow immune population rather than of purified T cells. The correlation between IR-seq and RNA-seq shared clonotype proportions was increased by removal of single-read clonotypes.

TCR libraries were built from 400 ng RNA with the Immunoverse kit, using molecular barcoded adaptors covering alpha/delta and beta/gamma chains. TCR library preparation used the same RNA that was used for transcriptome sequencing. An Illumina HiSeq 4000 with 2 x 150 cycles was used to sequence the TCR libraries. Concerning the study's data processing: Using MiXCR, which included quality filtering and error correction, TCR reads were aligned to human V, D, J and C references and then assembled into CDR3 clonotypes. Clonotype counts and gene usage diversity were analyzed with the tcR package in R. Raw mapping reads were checked after the RNA-seq reads had been mapped by STAR aligner version 2.5.3a onto the human GRCh37 genome. To test the effect of sequencing depth on detected clonotypes, IR-seq fastq files were randomly downsampled using Seqtk 1.3. The public reads were quality trimmed at Q25 with fastp and then assembled into clones with MiXCR by TCRdb, keeping productive beta chains. Rows are unified per CDR3 protein, each entry keeping the most common DNA and genes. What appears here as the V and J calls and clone size reflects TCRdb's work, not the paper's. The sample records 60,000 or so distinct CDR3 sequences, roughly 19% of which are singletons. Of the sample, roughly a tenth falls within the top ten clones.

By share, this clonotype ranks as medium-sized (0.01 to 0.1%). Its antigen is unknown. Qualities for individual bases were not recorded, and no much larger clone is one base off. Each patient had bone marrow sampled at the time of active disease. Bone marrow mononuclear cells were isolated by Ficoll-Hypaque density gradient centrifugation. Myeloma plasma cells were removed and CD138-negative cells were obtained by negative selection following labeling with CD138 magnetic microbeads on a MACS separator. Flow cytometry on an Attune NxT with CD138 antibodies was used to check the purity of the isolated cells. Total RNA was extracted using TRIzol reagent and was quantified on a NanoDrop spectrophotometer. For each patient, paired RNA-seq and IR-seq were run on the CD138-negative bone marrow sample from that patient. V trim: 3 bases; J trim: 0 bases; unmatched bases: 12. The CDR3 contains 20 residues, cysteine and phenylalanine counted. The only DNA kept is the CDR3, 60 bases in frame from the first base. The germline V gene specifies SGHTA as CDR1 and FQGNSA as CDR2.

The rearranged chain carries TRBV7-2 and TRBJ2-1, and 12 junctional nucleotides match TRBD2. Input material: a population of CD138-negative cells sorted from bone marrow. The sample's cell subset or site label is to be understood as: bone marrow mononuclear cells depleted of CD138+ plasma/myeloma cells by negative magnetic selection. The TCR was taken from a donor at least 40 years old with multiple myeloma. The DNA is TGTGCCAGCAGCTTCACACCGTACGGACTAGCGGGGAGCTCCTACAATGAGCAGTTCTTC. Its coded protein is CASSFTPYGLAGSSYNEQFF.